This T cell receptor (beta chain) was identified in a study of shared clonotypes between healthy human individuals. Sequencing used immunoSEQ multiplex PCR; TCRdb keeps in-frame clones, though not all of them. This table has about 1 million clones, under 80% appearing once. In this sample, this clone turned up once. The germline CDR1 and CDR2 sequences are SGDLS and YYNGEE. This CDR3 region has 16 residues. Trimming removed 4 bases from V and 4 bases from J; junction bases left unmatched: 4. This TCR came from a man aged 18 to 29 in good health. The sequencing sample was made of memory CD4+ T cells sorted from blood. As for subset: CD45RA-negative fraction. This chain uses TRBV9 with TRBJ2-3; 15 bases agree with TRBD2. The DNA of the CDR3 is TGTGCCAGCAGCCCGGGGACTAGCGGGAGGCCAGATACGCAGTATTTT. Its protein is CASSPGTSGRPDTQYF.